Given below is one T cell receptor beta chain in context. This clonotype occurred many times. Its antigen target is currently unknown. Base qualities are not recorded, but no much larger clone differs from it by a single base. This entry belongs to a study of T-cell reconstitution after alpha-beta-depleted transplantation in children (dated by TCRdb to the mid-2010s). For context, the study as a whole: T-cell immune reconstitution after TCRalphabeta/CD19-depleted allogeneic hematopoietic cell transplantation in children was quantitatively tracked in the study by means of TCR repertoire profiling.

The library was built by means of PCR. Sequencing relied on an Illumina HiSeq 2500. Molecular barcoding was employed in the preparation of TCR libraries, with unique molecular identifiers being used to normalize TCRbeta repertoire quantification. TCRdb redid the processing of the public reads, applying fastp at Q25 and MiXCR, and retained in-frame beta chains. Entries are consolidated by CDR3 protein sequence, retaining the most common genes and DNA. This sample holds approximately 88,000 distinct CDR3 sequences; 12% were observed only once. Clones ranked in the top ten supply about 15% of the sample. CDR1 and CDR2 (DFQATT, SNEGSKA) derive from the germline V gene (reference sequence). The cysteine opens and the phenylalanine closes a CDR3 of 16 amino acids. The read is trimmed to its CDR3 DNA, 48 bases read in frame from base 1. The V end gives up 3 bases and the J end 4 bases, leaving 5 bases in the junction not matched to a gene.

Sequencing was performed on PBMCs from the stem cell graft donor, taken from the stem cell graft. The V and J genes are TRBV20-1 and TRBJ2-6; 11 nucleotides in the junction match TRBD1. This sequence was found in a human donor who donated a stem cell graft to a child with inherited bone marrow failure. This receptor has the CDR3 CSARDRGRTGANVLTF. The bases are TGCAGTGCTAGGGACAGGGGGCGAACCGGGGCCAACGTCCTGACTTTC.